A selection of T cell receptor beta chains follows, all from one sample in a study of blood T cell repertoires in COVID-19. Sequencing used immunoSEQ multiplex PCR; TCRdb keeps in-frame clones, though not all of them. The table records about 200,000 clones, around 84% of them present only once. Specimen: peripheral blood. The receptors shown here come from a human donor in a cohort sampled during active COVID-19. The CDR3 runs from the conserved cysteine through the conserved F or W.

j_gene | len | v_gene | CDR3aa
TRBJ2-5 | 16 | TRBV6-5 | CASSYALTGAQETQYF
TRBJ2-5 | 16 | TRBV14 | CASSPTRGLFQETQYF
TRBJ1-2 | 15 | TRBV5-1 | CASSVQGARNYGYTF
TRBJ2-2 | 14 | TRBV27 | CASSLAGSTGELFF
TRBJ1-1 | 16 | TRBV27 | CASSRTGGGLNTEAFF
TRBJ2-3 | 16 | TRBV7-6 | CASSPRTGGSTDTQYF
TRBJ2-2 | 16 | TRBV5-1 | CASSFQGYNNAGELFF
TRBJ2-1 | 13 | TRBV19 | CASRQGSYNEQFF
TRBJ1-5 | 14 | TRBV15 | CATSAAYSNQPQHF
TRBJ1-6 | 12 | TRBV10-3 | CAISRQDSPLHF
TRBJ2-1 | 11 | TRBV20-1 | CSAQKGLAGIF
TRBJ2-7 | 14 | TRBV18 | CASSPRQVFYEQYF
TRBJ2-3 | 16 | TRBV11-2 | CASSLDPRGVTDTQYF
TRBJ2-7 | 14 | TRBV7-2 | CASSFVRAPGEQYF
TRBJ2-1 | 14 | TRBV27 | CASSLSTVYNEQFF
TRBJ2-7 | 15 | TRBV28 | CASSLSGTGVYEQYF
TRBJ2-7 | 15 | TRBV6-5 | CASRPPGGRPYEQYF
TRBJ2-7 | 12 | TRBV2 | CASSPRGSVQYF
TRBJ1-1 | 12 | TRBV19 | CASKQWNTEAFF
TRBJ2-7 | 11 | TRBV11-2 | CASSSYYEQYF
TRBJ1-2 | 13 | TRBV27 | CASSPQVYYGYTF
TRBJ1-1 | 15 | TRBV18 | CASSPPDRGDTEAFF
TRBJ2-3 | 14 | TRBV18 | CASSPGRGQDTQYF
TRBJ2-7 | 15 | TRBV11-2 | CASSSLLELSHEQYF
TRBJ2-7 | 11 | TRBV4-1 | CASSYGGEQYF
TRBJ2-2 | 15 | TRBV5-6 | CASSPRQGDTGELFF
TRBJ2-1 | 15 | TRBV19 | CASSIVAGLLNEQFF
TRBJ2-7 | 15 | TRBV5-1 | CASSPTTGGVGEQYF
TRBJ2-5 | 14 | TRBV29-1 | CSVGGRESQETQYF
TRBJ2-1 | 17 | TRBV4-1 | CASSQGRGGGSYNEQFF
TRBJ2-1 | 13 | TRBV2 | CASSEEQDSGQFF
TRBJ2-7 | 14 | TRBV6-5 | CASSLTSGRLEQYF
TRBJ1-1 | 14 | TRBV15 | CATSRPDRNTEAFF
TRBJ2-5 | 14 | TRBV21-1 | CASSKGKEQETQYF
TRBJ2-3 | 14 | TRBV7-2 | CASSTDFGGNTQYF
TRBJ2-7 | 16 | TRBV4-1 | CASSQGGTGNHYEQYF
TRBJ2-1 | 14 | TRBV18 | CASSPGQGFNEQFF
TRBJ1-6 | 15 | TRBV6-5 | CASSYSTGDRSPLHF
TRBJ2-3 | 17 | TRBV5-1 | CASEALLSGSGTDTQYF
TRBJ2-7 | 15 | TRBV19 | CASSPGQESSYEQYF
TRBJ1-1 | 14 | TRBV3-1/TRBV3-2 | CASSQDRTVRGAFF
TRBJ1-1 | 13 | TRBV4-2 | CASSQGGDSEAFF
TRBJ1-5 | 18 | TRBV19 | CASSIMINILYSNQPQHF
TRBJ2-1 | 18 | TRBV7-6 | CASSLGPGTRRTYNEQFF
TRBJ2-7 | 15 | TRBV15 | CATSMGAGPTYEQYF
TRBJ1-5 | 15 | TRBV5-6 | CASREWGAYNQPQHF
TRBJ2-7 | 16 | TRBV2 | CASIVVVLAGFYEQYF
TRBJ2-7 | 15 | TRBV7-9 | CASSRGLAGTYEQYF
TRBJ2-5 | 16 | TRBV5-1 | CASSLDSGQGRETQYF
TRBJ1-1 | 14 | TRBV28 | CASRSYRSYTEAFF
TRBJ2-7 | 15 | TRBV7-2 | CASSYQRDRLSEQYF
TRBJ2-4 | 15 | TRBV11-3 | CASSSGVAGKNIQYF
TRBJ2-4 | 14 | TRBV5-1 | CASKKEEGKNIQYF
TRBJ2-6 | 17 | TRBV5-1 | CASSSGLNPSGANVLTF
TRBJ2-5 | 13 | TRBV27 | CASSFGTQETQYF